The 18 T cell receptor beta chains reported below all come from one sample, sequenced in a study of T cell responses to AZD1222 COVID-19 vaccine. Repertoires were generated with immunoSEQ multiplex PCR, while TCRdb's copy carries only in-frame clones and drops some. The sample comprises about 93,000 clones, about 86% of which are singletons, and just under 6.5% rests with the top ten. The specimen was peripheral blood, collected on day 0 of AZD1222 vaccination. The receptors come from an adult in good health.

The V and J genes are TRBV5-8 and TRBJ2-7, with TRBD1 matching over 9 bases. Germline V lookup: CDR1 SGHTS, CDR2 YDEGEE. The V and J ends lost 4 bases and 7 bases, in that order; junction bases with no gene match: 6. This CDR3 contains 13 residues. The CDR3 loop is CASSADRGGEQYF. CDR3 nucleotides: TGTGCCAGCAGCGCGGACAGGGGTGGGGAGCAGTACTTC.

The gene calls are TRBV21-1 and TRBJ1-3. TRBV21-1 is assigned pseudogene status. The CDR3 runs 13 residues. The CDR3 DNA reads TGTGCCAGCAGCCCACGAGCTGGAAACACCATATATTTT. Amino acids: CASSPRAGNTIYF.

The V call is TRBV2, the J call TRBJ1-5; no definite D call. Germline loops: CDR1 SNHLY, CDR2 FYNNEI. Trimming stripped 8 bases from V and 4 bases from J, with 12 bases between. CDR3 length: 13 residues. CDR3 DNA: TGTGCCAGCTCGAAGGGAAGGAATCAGCCCCAGCATTTT. Amino acids: CASSKGRNQPQHF.

The chain joins TRBV2 to TRBJ1-5; 8 nucleotides align to TRBD1. The CDR3 is 14 amino acids. Losses at the gene ends were 3 bases for V and 7 bases for J; bases not matched to a gene: 5. Germline CDR1 is SNHLY and CDR2 is FYNNEI. CDR3 protein: CASSEDRVSQPQHF. CDR3 nucleotide sequence: TGTGCCAGCAGTGAGGACAGGGTATCACAGCCCCAGCATTTT.

The sample holds one count of this clone. This chain joins TRBV7-8 and TRBJ2-1, with D possibly being TRBD1 (6 bases). There are 15 residues in the CDR3. Germline V gives CDR1 SGHVS, CDR2 FQNEAQ. Trimming stripped 6 bases from V and 2 bases from J, with 14 bases between. Written as DNA, the CDR3 is TGTGCCAGCAGTGCGGCACAGGGAACCTACAATGAGCAGTTCTTC. The encoded protein is CASSAAQGTYNEQFF.

The J gene is TRBJ2-5, the V gene TRBV6-6; TRBD2 aligns across 9 bases. Unmatched junction bases numbered 8, after V lost 5 bases and J lost 4 bases. The CDR3 covers 15 residues. Germline V gene sequence: CDR1 MNHNY, CDR2 SVGAGI (reference sequence). In DNA form, the CDR3 reads TGTGCCAGCAGTACCAATTTACTAGCGGGAGAGACCCAGTACTTC. Translating it yields CASSTNLLAGETQYF.

This chain joins TRBV19 and TRBJ1-2; tentative D call: TRBD1 (6 bases). This CDR3 contains 11 residues. V was cut by 3 bases and J by 11 bases, with 10 bases left in between. The V gene's germline CDR1 is LNHDA and CDR2 SQIVND (reference sequence). The CDR3 sequence: CASSIQGTYTF. The CDR3 bases are TGTGCCAGTAGTATTCAGGGGACATACACCTTC.

This rearrangement joins TRBV5-3 to TRBJ2-7, with a possible D match to TRBD1 (5 bases). TRBV5-3 is filed as an ORF, its function uncertain. The CDR3 extends over 13 amino acids. V gave up 0 bases and J gave up 6 bases, with 10 bases separating them. The CDR3 loop reads CARSLAGRCEQYF. The CDR3 DNA follows: TGTGCCAGAAGCTTGGCAGGGCGGTGCGAGCAGTACTTC.

V is TRBV30 and J is TRBJ1-2; D may be TRBD1 (5 bases). V was pared by 3 bases and J by 8 bases, with 19 bases between. CDR3 length: 14 residues. Germline loops: CDR1 GTSNPN, CDR2 SVGIG (reference sequence). As DNA, the CDR3 is TGTGCCTGGAGCTATTCACGGGGCAACGAGGGCTACACCTTC. It yields the protein CAWSYSRGNEGYTF.

The chain has TRBV4-1 and TRBJ2-7, with D possibly matching TRBD1 (6 bases). V dropped 3 bases and J dropped 4 bases, with 19 bases sitting between them. This CDR3 region has 16 residues. Looked up from germline, CDR1 is MGHRA and CDR2 is YSYEKL. The CDR3 here is CASSQMKAGGAYEQYF. The CDR3 coding sequence is TGCGCCAGCAGCCAGATGAAAGCTGGGGGCGCTTACGAGCAGTACTTC.

The V call is TRBV7-9, the J call TRBJ2-5; the D is unclear. Germline lookup yields CDR1 SEHNR and CDR2 FQNEAQ (reference sequence). Trimming took off 2 bases at V and 2 bases at J, with 3 bases between the two ends. CDR3 length equals 12 residues. In nucleotides, the CDR3 is TGTGCCAGCAGCTTACAACAAGAGACCCAGTACTTC. Translation gives CASSLQQETQYF.

V is TRBV7-9 and J is TRBJ1-1, with 7 bases lining up with TRBD1. The ends lost 5 bases at V and 11 bases at J; junction bases unmatched: 14. The CDR3 consists of 14 residues. Germline values: CDR1 SEHNR, CDR2 FQNEAQ (reference sequence). In DNA form, the CDR3 reads TGTGCCAGCAGCACAAACTCAGGGGGAGGAGGTGCTTTCTTT. Encoded protein: CASSTNSGGGGAFF.

The CDR3 DNA reads TGTGCCAGCAGCGATGGGCTAGTGGGCCACAATGAGCAGTTCTTC. Its protein product is CASSDGLVGHNEQFF. J is TRBJ2-1 and V is TRBV9; no firm D call. The germline V and J ends were trimmed by 3 bases and 5 bases, with 15 bases remaining between them. This CDR3 contains 15 residues. The V gene's germline CDR1 is SGDLS and CDR2 YYNGEE.

The rearrangement links TRBV9 to TRBJ2-5; 9 nucleotides match TRBD1. The germline V gene encodes CDR1 SGDLS and CDR2 YYNGEE. This CDR3 spans 16 amino acids. Germline trimming cut 6 bases from V and 5 bases from J; bases unmatched to any gene: 14. The CDR3 DNA is TGTGCCAGCACCCCGACAGGGGGGCAGAGAGGGGAGACCCAGTACTTC. Translating gives CASTPTGGQRGETQYF.

J is TRBJ2-7 and V is TRBV9; D unresolved. This CDR3 has 13 amino acids. V was trimmed by 4 bases and J by 5 bases, leaving 13 bases between them. Germline CDR1 reads SGDLS; CDR2 reads YYNGEE. The CDR3 here is CASSLRPVDEQYF. CDR3 nucleotides: TGTGCCAGCAGCCTGCGCCCCGTCGACGAGCAGTACTTC.

This clone was detected a few times. The chain links TRBV27 to TRBJ2-2; D remains ambiguous. The V end lost 6 bases, the J end lost 0 bases, and 11 bases lay between the germline ends. The CDR3 runs to 15 residues. Per the germline V gene, CDR1 is MNHEY and CDR2 is SMNVEV (reference sequence). In nucleotides, the CDR3 is TGTGCCAGCAGGGTTTCGAGCGCGAACACCGGGGAGCTGTTTTTT. Translation: CASRVSSANTGELFF.

The chain recombines TRBV30 with TRBJ2-2; 7 nucleotides match TRBD1. The ends lost 2 bases at V and 7 bases at J; junction bases unmatched: 7. This CDR3 is 14 amino acids long. CDR1 is GTSNPN, CDR2 SVGIG, per germline (reference sequence). The CDR3 sequence: CAWSTTGVHGELFF. The CDR3 bases are TGTGCCTGGAGTACAACAGGGGTTCACGGGGAGCTGTTTTTT.

The genes are TRBV11-2 and TRBJ2-3; tentative D call: TRBD1 (5 bases). The CDR3 sequence is 14 residues long. Trimming took off 0 bases at V and 2 bases at J, with 6 bases between the two ends. From germline, CDR1 is SGHAT and CDR2 FQNNGV. For the CDR3, the DNA is TGTGCCAGCAGCTTAGACAGGGCCACAGATACGCAGTATTTT. Protein: CASSLDRATDTQYF.